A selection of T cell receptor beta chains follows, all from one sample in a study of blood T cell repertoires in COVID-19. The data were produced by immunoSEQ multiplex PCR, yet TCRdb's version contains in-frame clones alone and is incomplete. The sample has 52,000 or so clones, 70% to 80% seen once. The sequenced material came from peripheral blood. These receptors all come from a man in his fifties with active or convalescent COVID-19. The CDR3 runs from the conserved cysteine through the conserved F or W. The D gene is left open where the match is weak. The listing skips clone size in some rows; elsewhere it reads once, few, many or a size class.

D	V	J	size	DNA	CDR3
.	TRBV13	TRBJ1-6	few	TGTGCCAGCAGCCCCACCACAGGCTCCTATAATTCACCCCTCCACTTT	CASSPTTGSYNSPLHF
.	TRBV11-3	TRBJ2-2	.	TGTGCCAGCAGCTCCCACGGGGTAGGCACCGGGGAGCTGTTTTTT	CASSSHGVGTGELFF
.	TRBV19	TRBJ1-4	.	TGTGCCAGTAGTACATCCCCAGGGGCGGATGAAAAACTGTTTTTT	CASSTSPGADEKLFF
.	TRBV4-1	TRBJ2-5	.	TGCGCCAGCAGTCCGACGGGGTGGTTAGAGACCCAGTACTTC	CASSPTGWLETQYF
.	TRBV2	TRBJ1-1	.	TGTGCCAGCAGGGAGGGCTGGTTGAACACTGAAGCTTTCTTT	CASREGWLNTEAFF
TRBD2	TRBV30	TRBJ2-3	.	TGTGCCTGGAGTGTCGGACTAGCGGGAGGAGGAGATACGCAGTATTTT	CAWSVGLAGGGDTQYF
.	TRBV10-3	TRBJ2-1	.	TGTGCCATCAGTGAGGTAGGGACTCTTGGCAATGAGCAGTTCTTC	CAISEVGTLGNEQFF
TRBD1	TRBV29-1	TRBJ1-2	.	TGCAGCGTCGGAGGGGGCGCAGGGTATGGCTACACCTTC	CSVGGGAGYGYTF
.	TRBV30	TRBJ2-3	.	TGTGCCTGGAGAGGGGGACGGTTTAGCACAGATACGCAGTATTTT	CAWRGGRFSTDTQYF
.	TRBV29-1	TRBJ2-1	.	TGCAGCGTTGTATACAGGACCAGCAATGAGCAGTTCTTC	CSVVYRTSNEQFF
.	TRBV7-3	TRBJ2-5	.	TGTGCCAGCAGCCCACAACCAAAAGAGACCCAGTACTTC	CASSPQPKETQYF
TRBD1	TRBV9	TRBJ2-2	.	TGTGCCAGCAGCGGACCGGGACAGGGGGCTGATACCGGGGAGCTGTTTTTT	CASSGPGQGADTGELFF
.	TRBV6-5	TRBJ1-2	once	TGTGCCAGCATAGGGGGGGCGCTGAACTATGGCTACACCTTC	CASIGGALNYGYTF
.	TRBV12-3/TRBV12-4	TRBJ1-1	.	TGTGCCAGCACCCGATGGGGACAACCCGAAGCTTTCTTT	CASTRWGQPEAFF
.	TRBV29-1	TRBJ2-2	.	TGCAGCGTTGAGCCCCAGCGCACCGGGGAGCTGTTTTTT	CSVEPQRTGELFF
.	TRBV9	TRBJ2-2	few	TGTGCCAGCAGCGTAGGGGCTCCGAACACCGGGGAGCTGTTTTTT	CASSVGAPNTGELFF
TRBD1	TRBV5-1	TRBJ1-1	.	TGCGCCAGCAGCAGCGGACAGGGGACTGAAGCTTTCTTT	CASSSGQGTEAFF
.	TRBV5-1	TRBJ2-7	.	TGCGCCAGCAGCTTGGGAGGTAGCGAGAGCTACGAGCAGTACTTC	CASSLGGSESYEQYF
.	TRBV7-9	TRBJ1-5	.	TGTGCCAGCAGCGACGGCGGTCAGCCCCAGCATTTT	CASSDGGQPQHF
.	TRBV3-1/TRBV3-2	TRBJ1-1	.	TGTGCCAGCAGCAAGGCCAGGGCTATTGCTGAAGCTTTCTTT	CASSKARAIAEAFF
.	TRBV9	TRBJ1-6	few	TGTGCCAGCAGCGTAGACCCATACTATGTTAATTCACCCCTCCACTTT	CASSVDPYYVNSPLHF
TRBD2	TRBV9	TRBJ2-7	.	TGTGCCAGCAGCGCCCTAGCGGGACCCTACGAGCAGTACTTC	CASSALAGPYEQYF
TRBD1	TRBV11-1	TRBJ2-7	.	TGTGCCAGCAGCGCGTTACAGGGGCCCTACTACGAGCAGTACTTC	CASSALQGPYYEQYF
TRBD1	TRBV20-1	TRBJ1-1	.	TGCAGTAAGGACAGGGGGATTGAAGCTTTCTTT	CSKDRGIEAFF
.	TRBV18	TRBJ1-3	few	TGTGCCAGCTCGCAGAACAGGGATGGAAACACCATATATTTT	CASSQNRDGNTIYF
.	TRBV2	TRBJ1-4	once	TGTGCCAGCGGGGATAAGAGGGATGAAAAACTGTTTTTT	CASGDKRDEKLFF
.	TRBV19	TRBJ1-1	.	TGTGCCAGTAGTACCGCCCAAGGGGTTGGAAGGACTGAAGCTTTCTTT	CASSTAQGVGRTEAFF
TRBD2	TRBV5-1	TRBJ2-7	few	TGCGCCAGCACCCAAGCGGGAGGCTACGACGAGCAGTACTTC	CASTQAGGYDEQYF
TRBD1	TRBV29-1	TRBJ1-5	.	TGCAGCGCTGGACAGGCGGGCGCGGAGCCCCAGCATTTT	CSAGQAGAEPQHF
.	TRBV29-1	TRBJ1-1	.	TGCAGCGCAGGACAGCGGAACACTGAAGCTTTCTTT	CSAGQRNTEAFF
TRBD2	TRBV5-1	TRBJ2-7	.	TGCGCCAGCAGCTTGGCTCGTAGCGGGAGCGGCGAGCAGTACTTC	CASSLARSGSGEQYF
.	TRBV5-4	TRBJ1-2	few	TGTGCCAGCAGCCAGGACAGCCACCTTAACTATGGCTACACCTTC	CASSQDSHLNYGYTF
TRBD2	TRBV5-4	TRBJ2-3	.	TGTGCCAGCAGCCTTAGCGGGGGGCGGGGAGATACGCAGTATTTT	CASSLSGGRGDTQYF
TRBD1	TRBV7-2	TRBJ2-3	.	TGTGCCAGCAGCTTCGACGGGACAGCCGACACAGATACGCAGTATTTT	CASSFDGTADTDTQYF
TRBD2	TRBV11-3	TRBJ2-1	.	TGTGCCAGCAGCTTCGGGACTAGCGGGAGAAATGAGCAGTTCTTC	CASSFGTSGRNEQFF
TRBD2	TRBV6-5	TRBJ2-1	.	TGTGCCAGCAGTTACTGGGACGGCGGCGGGGGGGCTCGAGAATTCTTC	CASSYWDGGGGAREFF
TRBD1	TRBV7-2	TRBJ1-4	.	TGTGCCAGCAGCATCAGGGGGGCCACTAATGAAAAACTGTTTTTT	CASSIRGATNEKLFF
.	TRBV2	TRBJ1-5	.	TGTGCCAGCAGTGAAGCGCTTGGGGGGGTTGGTCAGCCCCAGCATTTT	CASSEALGGVGQPQHF
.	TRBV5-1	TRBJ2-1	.	TGCGCCAGCAGCCCCTCTTGGACAGCGAATGAGCAGTTCTTC	CASSPSWTANEQFF
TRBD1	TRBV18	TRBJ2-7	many	TGTGCCAGCTCACGACAGGGGAACGACGAGCAGTACTTC	CASSRQGNDEQYF
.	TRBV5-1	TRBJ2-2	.	TGCGCCAGCAGTCAATCCTCAACTTCGTACACCGGGGAGCTGTTTTTT	CASSQSSTSYTGELFF
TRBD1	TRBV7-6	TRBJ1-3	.	TGTGCCAGCAGCTTAGCGGGACAGCTCTCTGGAAACACCATATATTTT	CASSLAGQLSGNTIYF